This entry lists 14 T cell receptor beta chains sequenced from one sample in a study of cytotoxic CD8 clonotypes in ibrutinib-treated CLL. Clones were sequenced by immunoSEQ multiplex PCR, and TCRdb holds only the in-frame ones, with some missing. The sample carries a few hundred thousand clones, roughly 67% recorded once. Sample: PBMCs, taken after 36 months of ibrutinib treatment. The receptors stem from a human donor with chronic lymphocytic leukemia.

The V gene is TRBV14, the J gene TRBJ2-1; possibly TRBD2 for D (5 bases). Germline V gene data show CDR1 as SGHDN and CDR2 as FVKESK. Trimming shortened V by 0 bases and J by 3 bases, and 21 bases separated the two germline ends. The CDR3 loop spans 19 amino acids. CDR3 residues: CASSQEKERGARVYNEQFF. The CDR3 nucleotides read TGTGCCAGCAGCCAAGAAAAGGAGCGCGGCGCGAGGGTCTACAATGAGCAGTTCTTC.

The V call is TRBV5-4, the J call TRBJ1-2; D unclear. The CDR3 spans 18 residues. Trimming left V 2 bases short and J 0 bases short, with 20 bases between. From germline, CDR1 is SGHNT and CDR2 YYREEE (reference sequence). The CDR3 region has the DNA TGTGCCAGCAGCTTTGGCTGGCCAAGAACAGCGACTAACTATGGCTACACCTTC. Translation: CASSFGWPRTATNYGYTF.

V usage is TRBV7-2 and J usage is TRBJ1-5, with TRBD1 identical over 10 bases. The CDR3 runs to 15 residues. From germline, CDR1 is SGHTA and CDR2 FQGNSA. V was clipped by 1 base and J by 6 bases; unmatched bases: 3. Written as DNA, the CDR3 is TGTGCCAGCAGCTTAGGACAGGGGGCCGGTCAGCCCCAGCATTTT. This sequence encodes CASSLGQGAGQPQHF.

This clone appeared a few times. The chain is built from TRBV4-1 and TRBJ2-5; no definite D call. Germline V gives CDR1 MGHRA, CDR2 YSYEKL. The CDR3 runs 13 residues. Trimming stripped 4 bases from V and 4 bases from J, with 10 bases between. DNA of the CDR3: TGCGCCAGCAGCCGCGTCCCCGGAGAGACCCAGTACTTC. Its translation: CASSRVPGETQYF.

The V call is TRBV28, the J call TRBJ2-6; a weak D match, TRBD1 (6 bases). CDR3 size: 16 residues. Trimming stripped 4 bases from V and 0 bases from J, with 10 bases between. Germline V gene sequence: CDR1 MDHEN, CDR2 SYDVKM. CDR3: CASSSGHLSGANVLTF. Written as DNA, the CDR3 is TGTGCCAGCAGTTCGGGACACCTCTCTGGGGCCAACGTCCTGACTTTC.

The chain carries TRBV28 and TRBJ2-7; D is perhaps TRBD2 (7 bases). V lost 8 bases to trimming and J lost 2 bases, with 16 bases between them. CDR1 MDHEN and CDR2 SYDVKM come from the germline V gene. CDR3 length equals 14 residues. Here the CDR3 DNA reads TGTGCCAGCGCGCCGGGGCGGGGGCCCTACGAGCAGTACTTC. Protein product: CASAPGRGPYEQYF.

The rearrangement links TRBV13 to TRBJ2-1; 8 positions agree with TRBD2. The CDR3 sequence is 14 residues long. From germline, CDR1 is PRHDT and CDR2 FYEKMQ (reference sequence). The V gene end was trimmed by 8 bases and the J gene end by 0 bases; junction bases not matched to a gene: 3. The DNA of the CDR3 is TGTGCCAGCGAGCTAGCGGGCTCCTACAATGAGCAGTTCTTC. It yields the protein CASELAGSYNEQFF. The full variable domain, completed using reference TRBV13 and TRBJ2-1, is AAGVIQSPRHLIKEKRETATLKCYPIPRHDTVYWYQQGPGQDPQFLISFYEKMQSDKGSIPDRFSAQQFSDYHSELNMSSLELGDSALYFCASELAGSYNEQFFGPGTRLTVL.

V is TRBV7-6 and J is TRBJ2-1, with D unclear. Germline V gene lookup returns CDR1 SGHVS and CDR2 FNYEAQ. With 2 bases removed from V and 9 bases from J, the gap between germline ends came to 14 bases. The CDR3 is 14 residues long. CDR3 loop: CASSLKASPVEQFF. DNA of the CDR3: TGTGCCAGCAGCTTAAAGGCTTCCCCCGTTGAGCAGTTCTTC.

V usage is TRBV25-1 and J usage is TRBJ2-1; maybe TRBD1 (5 bases). The V gene lost 2 bases and the J gene lost 13 bases, with 12 bases spanning the gap. This CDR3 contains 12 residues. Germline V lookup: CDR1 MGHDK, CDR2 SYGVNS. The CDR3 is CASSEGAHPQFF. CDR3 sequence (DNA): TGTGCCAGCAGTGAAGGGGCCCACCCCCAGTTCTTC.

The chain uses TRBV7-9 and TRBJ1-1, with 7 nucleotides matching TRBD1. The CDR3 is 17 residues long. The V gene end was trimmed by 0 bases and the J gene end by 3 bases; junction bases not matched to a gene: 10. Germline V gene sequence: CDR1 SEHNR, CDR2 FQNEAQ (reference sequence). CDR3 amino acids: CASSLARPGGRDTEAFF. The CDR3 coding sequence is TGTGCCAGCAGCTTAGCCCGCCCAGGGGGGAGGGACACTGAAGCTTTCTTT.

The V call is TRBV29-1, the J call TRBJ1-2; no definite D call. Germline lookup yields CDR1 SQVTM and CDR2 ANQGSEA. CDR3 size: 14 residues. Trimming shortened V by 7 bases and J by 4 bases, and 19 bases separated the two germline ends. The chain's CDR3 is CSALRGNGAYGYTF. In DNA form, the CDR3 reads TGCAGCGCCCTACGCGGGAACGGAGCCTATGGCTACACCTTC.

The chain is built from TRBV19 and TRBJ2-5; D remains unclear. The CDR3 is 16 amino acids. Trimming removed 5 bases at V and 5 bases at J, with 21 bases between. Germline CDR1 reads LNHDA; CDR2 reads SQIVND (reference sequence). The CDR3 here is CASSGWYSPTRETQYF. The CDR3 DNA is TGTGCCAGTAGTGGTTGGTATAGCCCTACCAGGGAGACCCAGTACTTC.

The count of this clone is one. CDR3 sequence: CASSLSAGQGFF. In DNA form, the CDR3 reads TGTGCCAGCAGTTTATCCGCCGGACAGGGGTTCTTC. The chain couples TRBV28 to TRBJ2-1; 8 positions match TRBD1. V dropped 1 base and J dropped 15; count of bases not matched to a gene: 5. CDR3 length: 12 residues. Germline values: CDR1 MDHEN, CDR2 SYDVKM. Filled out from reference TRBV28 and TRBJ2-1, the complete variable domain reads DVKVTQSSRYLVKRTGEKVFLECVQDMDHENMFWYRQDPGLGLRLIYFSYDVKMKEKGDIPEGYSVSREKKERFSLILESASTNQTSMYLCASSLSAGQGFFGPGTRLTVL.

This clone came up a few times. The J gene is TRBJ1-1, the V gene TRBV7-2; D is unresolved. The CDR3 totals 11 residues. The germline V gene encodes CDR1 SGHTA and CDR2 FQGNSA. Trimming shortened V by 5 bases and J by 11 bases, and 12 bases separated the two germline ends. The CDR3 spells CASSDFWVAFF. The CDR3 bases are TGTGCCAGCAGCGATTTCTGGGTGGCTTTCTTT.